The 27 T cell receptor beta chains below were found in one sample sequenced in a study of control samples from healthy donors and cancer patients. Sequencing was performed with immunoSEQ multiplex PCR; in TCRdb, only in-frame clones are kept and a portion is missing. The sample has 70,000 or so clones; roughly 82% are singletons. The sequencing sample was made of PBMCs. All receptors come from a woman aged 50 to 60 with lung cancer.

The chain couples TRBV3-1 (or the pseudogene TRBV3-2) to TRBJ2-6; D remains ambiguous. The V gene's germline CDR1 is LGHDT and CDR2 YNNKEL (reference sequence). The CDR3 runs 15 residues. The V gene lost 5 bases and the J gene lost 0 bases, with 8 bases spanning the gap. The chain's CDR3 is CASSYTSSGANVLTF. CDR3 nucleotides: TGTGCCAGCAGCTATACCAGCTCTGGGGCCAACGTCCTGACTTTC.

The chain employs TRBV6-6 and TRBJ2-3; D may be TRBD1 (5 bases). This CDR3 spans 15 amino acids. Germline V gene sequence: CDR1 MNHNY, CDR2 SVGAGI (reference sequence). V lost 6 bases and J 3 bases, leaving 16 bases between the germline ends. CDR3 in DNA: TGTGCCAGCAGCTTCCAAGGGGTTTCGACAGATACGCAGTATTTT. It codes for CASSFQGVSTDTQYF.

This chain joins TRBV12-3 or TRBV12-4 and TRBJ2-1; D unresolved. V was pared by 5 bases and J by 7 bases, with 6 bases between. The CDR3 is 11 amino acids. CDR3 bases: TGTGCCAGCAGTCCTCAAAATGAGCAGTTCTTC. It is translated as CASSPQNEQFF.

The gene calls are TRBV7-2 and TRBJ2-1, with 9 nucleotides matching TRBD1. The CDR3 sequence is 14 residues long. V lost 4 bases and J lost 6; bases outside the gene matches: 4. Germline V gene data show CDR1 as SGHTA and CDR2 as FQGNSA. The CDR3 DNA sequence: TGTGCCAGCAGCTCCGGACAGGGGATCAATGAGCAGTTCTTC. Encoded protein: CASSSGQGINEQFF.

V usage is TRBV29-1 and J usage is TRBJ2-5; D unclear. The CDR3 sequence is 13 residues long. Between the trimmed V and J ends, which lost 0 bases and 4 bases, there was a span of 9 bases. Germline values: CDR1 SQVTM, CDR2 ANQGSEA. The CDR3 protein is CSVEDLGRETQYF. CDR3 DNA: TGCAGCGTTGAAGATTTAGGGCGAGAGACCCAGTACTTC.

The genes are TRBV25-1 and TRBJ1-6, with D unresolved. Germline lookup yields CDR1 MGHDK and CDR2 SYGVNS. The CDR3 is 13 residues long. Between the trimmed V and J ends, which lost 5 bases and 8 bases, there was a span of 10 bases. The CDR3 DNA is TGTGCCAGCAGTAATTTCGCGGATTCACCCCTCCACTTT. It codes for CASSNFADSPLHF.

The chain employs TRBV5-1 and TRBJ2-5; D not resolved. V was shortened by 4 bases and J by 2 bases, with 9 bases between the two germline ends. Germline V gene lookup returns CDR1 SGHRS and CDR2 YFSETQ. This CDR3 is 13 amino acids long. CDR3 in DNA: TGCGCCAGCAGCCTACAGATGCAAGAGACCCAGTACTTC. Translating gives CASSLQMQETQYF.

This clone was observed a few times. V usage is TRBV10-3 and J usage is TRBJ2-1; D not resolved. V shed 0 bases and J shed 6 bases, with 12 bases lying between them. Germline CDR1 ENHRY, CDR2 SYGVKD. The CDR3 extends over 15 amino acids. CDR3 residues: CAISESVVGVNEQFF. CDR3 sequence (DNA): TGTGCCATCAGTGAGTCCGTGGTAGGTGTCAATGAGCAGTTCTTC.

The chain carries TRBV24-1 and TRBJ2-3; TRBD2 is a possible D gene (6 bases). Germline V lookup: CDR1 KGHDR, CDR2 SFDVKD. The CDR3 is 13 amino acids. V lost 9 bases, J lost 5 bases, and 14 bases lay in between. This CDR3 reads CATVGGTRDTQYF. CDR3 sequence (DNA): TGTGCCACCGTCGGGGGTACTAGAGATACGCAGTATTTT.

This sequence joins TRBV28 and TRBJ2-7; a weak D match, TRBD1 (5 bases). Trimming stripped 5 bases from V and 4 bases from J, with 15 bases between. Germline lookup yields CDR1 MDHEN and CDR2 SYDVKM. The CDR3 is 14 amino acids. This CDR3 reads CASSPTLREYEQYF. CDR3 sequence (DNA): TGTGCCAGCAGTCCGACCCTCAGGGAATACGAGCAGTACTTC.

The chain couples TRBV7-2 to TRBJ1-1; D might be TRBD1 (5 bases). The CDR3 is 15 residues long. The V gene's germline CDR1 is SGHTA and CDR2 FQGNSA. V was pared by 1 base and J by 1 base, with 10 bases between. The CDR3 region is CASSLEGRWNTEAFF. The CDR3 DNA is TGTGCCAGCAGCTTAGAGGGACGTTGGAACACTGAAGCTTTCTTT.

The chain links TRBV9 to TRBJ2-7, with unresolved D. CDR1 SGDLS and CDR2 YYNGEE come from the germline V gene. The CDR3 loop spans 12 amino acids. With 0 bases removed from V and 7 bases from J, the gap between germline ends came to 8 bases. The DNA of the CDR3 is TGTGCCAGCAGCGTAGGTCCCGGGGAGCAGTACTTC. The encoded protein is CASSVGPGEQYF.

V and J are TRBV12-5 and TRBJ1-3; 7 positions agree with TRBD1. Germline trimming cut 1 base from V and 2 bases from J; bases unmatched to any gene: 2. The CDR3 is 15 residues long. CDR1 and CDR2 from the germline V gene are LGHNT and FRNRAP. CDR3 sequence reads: CASGLATGAGNTIYF. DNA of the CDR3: TGTGCTAGTGGTTTGGCCACAGGGGCTGGAAACACCATATATTTT.

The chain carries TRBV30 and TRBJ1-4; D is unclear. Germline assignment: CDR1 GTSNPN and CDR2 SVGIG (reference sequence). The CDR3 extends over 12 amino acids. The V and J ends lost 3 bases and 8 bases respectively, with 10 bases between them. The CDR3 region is CAWSVNPEKLFF. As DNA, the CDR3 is TGTGCCTGGAGCGTCAACCCGGAAAAACTGTTTTTT.

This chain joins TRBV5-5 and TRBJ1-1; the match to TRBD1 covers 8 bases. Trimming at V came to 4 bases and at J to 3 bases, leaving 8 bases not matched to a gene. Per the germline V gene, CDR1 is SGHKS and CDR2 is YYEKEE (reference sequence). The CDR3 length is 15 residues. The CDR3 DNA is TGTGCCAGCAGCCAACGGACAGGGATGGACACTGAAGCTTTCTTT. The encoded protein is CASSQRTGMDTEAFF. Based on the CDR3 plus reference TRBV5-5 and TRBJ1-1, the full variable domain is DAGVTQSPTHLIKTRGQQVTLRCSPISGHKSVSWYQQVLGQGPQFIFQYYEKEERGRGNFPDRFSARQFPNYSSELNVNALLLGDSALYLCASSQRTGMDTEAFFGQGTRLTVV.

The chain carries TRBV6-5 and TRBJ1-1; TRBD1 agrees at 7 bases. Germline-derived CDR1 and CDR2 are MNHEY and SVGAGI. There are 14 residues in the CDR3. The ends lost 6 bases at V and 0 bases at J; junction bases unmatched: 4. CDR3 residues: CASSRQGMNTEAFF. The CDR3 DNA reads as TGTGCCAGCAGCCGACAGGGTATGAACACTGAAGCTTTCTTT.

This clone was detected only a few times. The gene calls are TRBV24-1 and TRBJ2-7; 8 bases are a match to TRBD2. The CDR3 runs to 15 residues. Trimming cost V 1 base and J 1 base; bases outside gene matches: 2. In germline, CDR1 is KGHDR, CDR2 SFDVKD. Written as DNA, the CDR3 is TGTGCCACCAGTGATTTTCGCGGGGGGTCCTACGAGCAGTACTTC. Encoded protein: CATSDFRGGSYEQYF.

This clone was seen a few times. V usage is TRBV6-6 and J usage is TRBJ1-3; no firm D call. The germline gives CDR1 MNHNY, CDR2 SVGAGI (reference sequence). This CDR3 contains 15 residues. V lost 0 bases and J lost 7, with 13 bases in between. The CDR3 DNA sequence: TGTGCCAGCAGTTACTCAGGCCAGATCGGGAACACCATATATTTT. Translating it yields CASSYSGQIGNTIYF.

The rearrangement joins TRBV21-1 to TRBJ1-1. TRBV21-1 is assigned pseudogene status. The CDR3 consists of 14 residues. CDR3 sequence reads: CASSSRPGETEAFF. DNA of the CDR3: TGTGCCAGCAGCTCCCGACCGGGGGAGACTGAAGCTTTCTTT.

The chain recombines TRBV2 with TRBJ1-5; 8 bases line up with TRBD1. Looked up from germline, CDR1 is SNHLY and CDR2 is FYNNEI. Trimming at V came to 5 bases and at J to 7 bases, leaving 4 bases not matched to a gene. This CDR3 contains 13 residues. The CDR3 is CASSTGGSQPQHF. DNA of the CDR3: TGTGCCAGCAGTACAGGGGGTTCGCAGCCCCAGCATTTT.

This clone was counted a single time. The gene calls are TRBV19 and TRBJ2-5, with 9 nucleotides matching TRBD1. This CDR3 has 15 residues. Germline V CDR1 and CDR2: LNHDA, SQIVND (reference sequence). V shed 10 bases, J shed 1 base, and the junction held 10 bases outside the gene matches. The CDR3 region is CATSPQTGGQETQYF. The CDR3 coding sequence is TGTGCCACAAGCCCCCAGACAGGGGGCCAAGAGACCCAGTACTTC.

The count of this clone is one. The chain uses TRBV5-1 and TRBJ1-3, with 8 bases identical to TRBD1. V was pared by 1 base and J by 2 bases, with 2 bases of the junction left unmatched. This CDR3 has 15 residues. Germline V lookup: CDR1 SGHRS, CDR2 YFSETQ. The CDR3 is CASSLSGGPGNTIYF. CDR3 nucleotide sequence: TGCGCCAGCAGCTTGTCAGGGGGCCCTGGAAACACCATATATTTT.

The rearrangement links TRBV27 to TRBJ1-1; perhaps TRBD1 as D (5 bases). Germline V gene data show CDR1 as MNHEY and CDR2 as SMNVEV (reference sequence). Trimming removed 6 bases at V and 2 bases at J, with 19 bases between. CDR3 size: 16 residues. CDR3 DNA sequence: TGTGCCAGCAGCCCCATATGGGGGACGGCTAACACTGAAGCTTTCTTT. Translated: CASSPIWGTANTEAFF.

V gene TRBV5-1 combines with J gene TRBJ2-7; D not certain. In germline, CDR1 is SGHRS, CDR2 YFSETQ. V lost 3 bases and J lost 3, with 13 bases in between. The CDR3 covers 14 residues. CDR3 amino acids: CASSYGNTNYEQYF. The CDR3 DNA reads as TGCGCCAGCAGCTATGGAAATACCAACTACGAGCAGTACTTC.

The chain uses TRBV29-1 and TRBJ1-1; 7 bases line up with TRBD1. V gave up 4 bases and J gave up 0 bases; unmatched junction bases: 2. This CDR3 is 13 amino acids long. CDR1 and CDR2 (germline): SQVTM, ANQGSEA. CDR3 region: CSVATGMNTEAFF. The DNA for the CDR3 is TGCAGCGTTGCGACAGGGATGAACACTGAAGCTTTCTTT.

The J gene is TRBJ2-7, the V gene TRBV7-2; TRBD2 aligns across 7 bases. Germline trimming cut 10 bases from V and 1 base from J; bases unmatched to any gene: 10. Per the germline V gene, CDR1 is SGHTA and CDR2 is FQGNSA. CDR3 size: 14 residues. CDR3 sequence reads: CATSSGTGSYEQYF. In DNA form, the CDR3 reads TGTGCCACCTCAAGCGGGACCGGATCCTACGAGCAGTACTTC. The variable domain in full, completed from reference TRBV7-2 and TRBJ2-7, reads GAGVSQSPSNKVTEKGKDVELRCDPISGHTALYWYRQSLGQGLEFLIYFQGNSAPDKSGLPSDRFSAERTGGSVSTLTIQRTQQEDSAVYLCATSSGTGSYEQYFGPGTRLTVT.

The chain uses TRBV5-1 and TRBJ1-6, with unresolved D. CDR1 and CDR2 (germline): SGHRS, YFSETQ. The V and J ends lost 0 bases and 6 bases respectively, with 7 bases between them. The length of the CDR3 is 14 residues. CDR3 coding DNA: TGCGCCAGCAGCTTGGCAGAGACTAATTCACCCCTCCACTTT. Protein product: CASSLAETNSPLHF.